Sequencing of this T cell receptor (beta chain) was carried out in a study of blood T cell repertoires in COVID-19. At the level of the study: PBMCs, B-cell-depleted T cells, or T cells were the source of the cDNA or gDNA that made up the material.

Using immunoSEQ multiplex PCR, the repertoire was profiled, and TCRdb retains in-frame clones only, with some absent. This table has fewer than 200,000 clones, less than 85% appearing once. The sample taken for sequencing was PBMCs or T cells enriched from blood (not recorded which). The source of this sequence is a man between 60 and 70 years old who had recovered from COVID-19.

CDR3 sequence: CASSFGREGDEQFF. The DNA of the CDR3 is TGTGCCAGCAGTTTCGGTAGGGAGGGGGATGAGCAGTTCTTC. The chain has TRBV6-6 and TRBJ2-1, with D tentatively TRBD2 (7 bases). V dropped 4 bases and J dropped 8 bases, with 15 bases sitting between them. The CDR3 length is 14 residues. CDR1 MNHNY and CDR2 SVGAGI come from the germline V gene (reference sequence).